A single sample is the source of the 6 T cell receptor beta chains below, sequenced in a study of cytomegalovirus exposure and HLA in healthy donors. Assay used: immunoSEQ multiplex PCR; TCRdb lists only in-frame clones, some missing. The repertoire holds about 310,000 clones, with roughly 88% as singletons. Specimen: PBMCs. These TCRs come from a man between 25 and 39 years old in good health and CMV-seronegative.

The V call is TRBV2, the J call TRBJ2-5, with D tentatively TRBD1 (7 bases). Trimming shortened V by 7 bases and J by 2 bases, and 23 bases separated the two germline ends. In germline, CDR1 is SNHLY, CDR2 FYNNEI. The CDR3 length is 17 residues. The CDR3 DNA follows: TGTGCCAGCACCCTCCTGGGGGGCGGACAGGCTCAAGAGACCCAGTACTTC. Amino acids: CASTLLGGGQAQETQYF.

Turning to this clone: Other DNA sequences in this specimen translate into the identical CDR3. The chain has TRBV7-2 and TRBJ2-3; a weak D match, TRBD1 (6 bases). The germline V gene has CDR1 SGHTA and CDR2 FQGNSA. The V gene lost 3 bases and the J gene lost 0 bases, with 7 bases spanning the gap. The CDR3 sequence is 14 residues long. The CDR3 here is CASSLGTSTDTQYF. Written as DNA, the CDR3 is TGTGCCAGCAGCTTGGGGACAAGCACAGATACGCAGTATTTT.

This chain links TRBV7-2 with TRBJ2-3; maybe TRBD2 (7 bases). Germline V gives CDR1 SGHTA, CDR2 FQGNSA. This CDR3 spans 15 amino acids. V gave up 6 bases and J gave up 2 bases, with 15 bases separating them. CDR3 sequence: CASSRGGGTTDTQYF. In DNA, the CDR3 is TGTGCCAGCAGTAGAGGGGGGGGAACCACAGATACGCAGTATTTT.

This clone appeared once. V gene TRBV30 combines with J gene TRBJ2-2; maybe TRBD2 (5 bases). CDR1 is GTSNPN, CDR2 SVGIG, per germline (reference sequence). The CDR3 extends over 13 amino acids. The V and J ends lost 2 bases and 6 bases respectively, with 10 bases between them. The CDR3 region has the DNA TGTGCCTGGAGTCCCGGGGTCCCCGGGGAGCTGTTTTTT. Translating gives CAWSPGVPGELFF. The full variable domain, completed using reference TRBV30 and TRBJ2-2, is SQTIHQWPATLVQPVGSPLSLECTVEGTSNPNLYWYRQAAGRGLQLLFYSVGIGQISSEVPQNLSASRPQDRQFILSSKKLLLSDSGFYLCAWSPGVPGELFFGEGSRLTVL.

This clone has a handful of counts. The chain links TRBV5-1 to TRBJ2-3; 7 positions match TRBD1. The CDR3 runs to 14 residues. Germline-derived CDR1 and CDR2 are SGHRS and YFSETQ. Losses at the gene ends were 5 bases for V and 2 bases for J; bases not matched to a gene: 5. The DNA of the CDR3 is TGCGCCAGCAGGAGACAGGGTTACACAGATACGCAGTATTTT. Protein: CASRRQGYTDTQYF. Combining the CDR3 with reference TRBV5-1 and TRBJ2-3 gives the whole variable domain KAGVTQTPRYLIKTRGQQVTLSCSPISGHRSVSWYQQTPGQGLQFLFEYFSETQRNKGNFPGRFSGRQFSNSRSEMNVSTLELGDSALYLCASRRQGYTDTQYFGPGTRLTVL.

The V call is TRBV19, the J call TRBJ2-3; TRBD2 might be the D (7 bases). The V end was cut by 3 bases, the J end by 6 bases, with 16 bases between. The CDR3 has 15 amino acids. CDR1 and CDR2 from the germline V gene are LNHDA and SQIVND (reference sequence). CDR3 sequence: CASSIWLGGADTQYF. The CDR3 coding sequence is TGTGCCAGTAGTATCTGGCTTGGGGGGGCGGATACGCAGTATTTT.